These 17 T cell receptor beta chains were all obtained from the same sample, sequenced in a study of OX40 agonist ivuxolimab in advanced cancers. This table comes from immunoSEQ multiplex PCR, and its TCRdb copy is limited to in-frame clones, with some not included. The sample has around 45,000 clones; about 90% are singletons. Source: CD4+ or CD8+ T cells sorted from blood, taken in a trial of the OX40 agonist ivuxolimab. These receptors originate from an adult with an advanced solid tumor such as melanoma, head and neck, liver or kidney cancer.

For the CDR3, the DNA is TGTGCCAGCTCACCTCGGTCGGGGGGCGAGTACGAGCAGTACTTC. This codes for CASSPRSGGEYEQYF. The chain employs TRBV18 and TRBJ2-7; D perhaps matches TRBD2 (7 bases). Trimming pared 3 bases from V and 4 bases from J, leaving 16 bases between. The CDR3 extends over 15 amino acids. Germline CDR1 KGHSH, CDR2 LQKENI.

The CDR3 reads CASSRAGGLSTDTQYF. In DNA, the CDR3 is TGTGCCAGCAGCCGCGCCGGCGGGCTTAGCACAGATACGCAGTATTTT. The V and J genes are TRBV9 and TRBJ2-3, with D possibly being TRBD2 (5 bases). The CDR3 has 16 amino acids. The germline V gene has CDR1 SGDLS and CDR2 YYNGEE. The ends were cut back, 4 bases at V and 0 bases at J, with 15 bases in the middle.

The chain links TRBV11-2 to TRBJ1-5, with unresolved D. Germline loops: CDR1 SGHAT, CDR2 FQNNGV. The CDR3 runs 14 residues. The germline V and J ends were trimmed by 0 bases and 5 bases, with 8 bases remaining between them. CDR3 sequence (DNA): TGTGCCAGCAGCTTAGAAGGGCGAGATCAGCCCCAGCATTTT. Protein sequence: CASSLEGRDQPQHF. The variable domain in full, with the rest retrieved from reference TRBV11-2 and TRBJ1-5, is EAGVAQSPRYKIIEKRQSVAFWCNPISGHATLYWYQQILGQGPKLLIQFQNNGVVDDSQLPKDRFSAERLKGVDSTLKIQPAKLEDSAVYLCASSLEGRDQPQHFGDGTRLSIL.

J is TRBJ2-7 and V is TRBV18; possible D gene TRBD1, 5 bases. V lost 2 bases to trimming and J lost 2 bases, with 7 bases between them. The CDR3 has 13 amino acids. Germline V gives CDR1 KGHSH, CDR2 LQKENI. This CDR3 is CASSPDSTYEQYF. In DNA, the CDR3 is TGTGCCAGCTCACCAGACAGCACCTACGAGCAGTACTTC.

The J gene is TRBJ2-1, the V gene TRBV6-6; 10 nucleotides align to TRBD2. The CDR3 loop spans 15 amino acids. V lost 6 bases to trimming and J lost 6 bases; unmatched junction nucleotides: 8. Germline V gene sequence: CDR1 MNHNY, CDR2 SVGAGI (reference sequence). CDR3: CASRLKREGGNEQFF. In nucleotides, the CDR3 is TGTGCCAGCAGACTCAAGCGGGAGGGGGGCAATGAGCAGTTCTTC.

To note about this clone: Germline is not matched at one junction end, which may reflect a read error. This specimen includes other DNA sequences encoding the same CDR3. The J gene is TRBJ1-2, the V gene TRBV19; TRBD1 matches 10 bases. The CDR3 length is 13 residues. Germline V gives CDR1 LNHDA, CDR2 SQIVND (reference sequence). DNA of the CDR3: TGTGCCAGCCGCGGGACAGGGGTTGGTGGCTACACTTTC. As protein: CASRGTGVGGYTF.

V gene TRBV5-6 combines with J gene TRBJ2-7; 9 positions agree with TRBD2. The CDR3 contains 13 residues. Germline CDR1 reads SGHDT; CDR2 reads YYEEEE. V dropped 3 bases and J dropped 4; count of bases not matched to a gene: 2. The CDR3 region has the DNA TGTGCCAGCAGCTCCGGACTAGCGTACGAGCAGTACTTC. This codes for CASSSGLAYEQYF.

CDR3 in amino acids: CASSLAGQGGYGYTF. The CDR3 bases are TGTGCCAGCAGCTTAGCCGGACAGGGGGGATATGGCTACACCTTC. The genes are TRBV7-2 and TRBJ1-2; TRBD1 matches 10 bases. CDR1 and CDR2 from the germline V gene are SGHTA and FQGNSA. J gave up 5 bases and V 0 bases, and 3 bases lay outside the gene matches. The CDR3 spans 15 residues.

As for this clone: At one end, the junction sequence differs from germline, possibly due to a read error. The sample has other DNA sequences that encode this CDR3 too. Written as DNA, the CDR3 is TGCGCCAGCAGCTTAGAGCGACAGGCAACGCAGTATTTT. Translation: CASSLERQATQYF. J is TRBJ2-3 and V is TRBV11-2; possible D gene TRBD1, 6 bases. CDR3 size: 13 residues. In germline, CDR1 is SGHAT, CDR2 FQNNGV.

The chain uses TRBV7-9 and TRBJ1-4; a possible D gene is TRBD1 (5 bases). Germline V gene lookup returns CDR1 SEHNR and CDR2 FQNEAQ (reference sequence). Trimming took 1 base from V and 5 from J, leaving 11 bases between them. CDR3 size: 15 residues. CDR3 coding DNA: TGTGCCAGCAGCTTAGTGCCGGGGGGGAATGAAAAACTGTTTTTT. Its protein product is CASSLVPGGNEKLFF.

The chain couples TRBV9 to TRBJ2-3; possibly TRBD2 for D (7 bases). There are 17 residues in the CDR3. Looked up from germline, CDR1 is SGDLS and CDR2 is YYNGEE. Trimming took off 0 bases at V and 3 bases at J, with 17 bases between the two ends. The CDR3 bases are TGTGCCAGCAGCGTAGAGGGGGGGATGCGGAGAACAGATACGCAGTATTTT. This codes for CASSVEGGMRRTDTQYF. The full variable domain, rest sourced from reference TRBV9 and TRBJ2-3, is DSGVTQTPKHLITATGQRVTLRCSPRSGDLSVYWYQQSLDQGLQFLIQYYNGEERAKGNILERFSAQQFPDLHSELNLSSLELGDSALYFCASSVEGGMRRTDTQYFGPGTRLTVL.

This clone has more than one count but fewer than ten. J is TRBJ2-7 and V is TRBV7-8; 10 bases line up with TRBD1. CDR1 is SGHVS, CDR2 FQNEAQ, per germline. The CDR3 is 15 amino acids. With 3 bases clipped from V and 3 bases from J, the junction kept 5 bases outside the gene matches. The CDR3 sequence: CASSLTGGSFYEQYF. As DNA, the CDR3 is TGTGCCAGCAGCTTGACAGGGGGCAGTTTCTACGAGCAGTACTTC.

The CDR3 is CASSWGQGVNIQYF. The CDR3 DNA follows: TGTGCCAGCAGTTGGGGACAGGGGGTGAACATTCAGTACTTC. The J gene is TRBJ2-4, the V gene TRBV6-5, with TRBD1 identical over 11 bases. Germline V gives CDR1 MNHEY, CDR2 SVGAGI. The CDR3 consists of 14 residues. Trimming at V came to 4 bases and at J to 7 bases, leaving 3 bases not matched to a gene.

The chain employs TRBV4-3 and TRBJ2-3; possibly TRBD2 for D (5 bases). Trimming cost V 0 bases and J 0 bases, with 7 bases left between them. Germline lookup yields CDR1 LGHNA and CDR2 YSLEER. The CDR3 has 15 residues. CDR3: CASSQDTSSTDTQYF. The CDR3 DNA sequence: TGCGCCAGCAGCCAAGATACTAGTAGCACAGATACGCAGTATTTT.

The V call is TRBV5-1, the J call TRBJ2-6, with D maybe TRBD1 (7 bases). The CDR3 totals 18 residues. V dropped 4 bases and J dropped 0 bases, with 17 bases sitting between them. Germline V lookup: CDR1 SGHRS, CDR2 YFSETQ. The CDR3 protein is CASSGGTVIYSGANVLTF. The CDR3 DNA sequence: TGCGCCAGCAGCGGGGGGACAGTGATATACTCTGGGGCCAACGTCCTGACTTTC.

This clone was counted once. Written as DNA, the CDR3 is TGTGCCAGCAGCCAAGCGGCGGCCTTGAGAGAAAAACTGTTTTTT. Translation gives CASSQAAALREKLFF. The J gene is TRBJ1-4, the V gene TRBV14; D unclear. V lost 1 base to trimming and J lost 8 bases, with 14 bases between them. The CDR3 is 15 residues long. CDR1 and CDR2 from the germline V gene are SGHDN and FVKESK.

This chain joins TRBV19 and TRBJ2-7, with D unclear. This CDR3 contains 12 residues. CDR1 and CDR2 (germline): LNHDA, SQIVND (reference sequence). With 4 bases removed from V and 3 bases from J, the gap between germline ends came to 7 bases. CDR3 sequence reads: CASSNTVYEQYF. CDR3 nucleotides: TGTGCCAGTAGTAACACAGTCTACGAGCAGTACTTC.